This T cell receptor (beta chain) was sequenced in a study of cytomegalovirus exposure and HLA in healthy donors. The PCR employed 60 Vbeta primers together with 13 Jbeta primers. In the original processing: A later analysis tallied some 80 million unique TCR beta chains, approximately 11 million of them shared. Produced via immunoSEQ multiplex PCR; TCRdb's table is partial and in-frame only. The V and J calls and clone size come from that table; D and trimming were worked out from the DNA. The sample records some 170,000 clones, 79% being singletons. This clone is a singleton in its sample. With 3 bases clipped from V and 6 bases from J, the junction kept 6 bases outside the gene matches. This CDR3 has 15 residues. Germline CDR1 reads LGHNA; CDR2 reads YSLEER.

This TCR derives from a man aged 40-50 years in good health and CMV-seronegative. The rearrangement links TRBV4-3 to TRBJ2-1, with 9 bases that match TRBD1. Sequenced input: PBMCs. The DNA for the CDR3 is TGCGCCAGCAGCCACCTCGACAGGGGGGGCAATGAGCAGTTCTTC. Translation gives CASSHLDRGGNEQFF.